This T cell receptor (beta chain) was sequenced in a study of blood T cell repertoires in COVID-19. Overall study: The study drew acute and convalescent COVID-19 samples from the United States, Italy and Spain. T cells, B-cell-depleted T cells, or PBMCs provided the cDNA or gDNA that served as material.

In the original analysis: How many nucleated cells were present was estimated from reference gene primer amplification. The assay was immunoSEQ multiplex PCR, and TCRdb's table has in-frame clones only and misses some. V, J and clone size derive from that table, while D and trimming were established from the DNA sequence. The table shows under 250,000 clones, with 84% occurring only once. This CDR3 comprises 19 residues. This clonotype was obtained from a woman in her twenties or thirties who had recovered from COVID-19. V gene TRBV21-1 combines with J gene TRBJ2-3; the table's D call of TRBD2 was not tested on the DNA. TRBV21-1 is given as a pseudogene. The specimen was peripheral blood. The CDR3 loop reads CASSNLYRASDFLTDTQYF. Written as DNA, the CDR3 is TGTGCCAGCAGCAATTTGTATCGTGCGTCGGACTTCCTCACAGATACGCAGTATTTT.